Listed below are T cell receptor beta chains from one sample, sequenced in a study of T cells in Graves' hyperthyroidism and ophthalmopathy. One entry per CDR3 protein, called by TCRdb with MiXCR from the multiplex PCR reads. The profile shows 600,000 to 900,000 distinct CDR3 sequences, about 17% of them singletons. The sequencing sample was made of blood. Receptors were obtained from a man between 18 and 29 years old with Graves' hyperthyroidism. The CDR3 runs from the conserved cysteine through the conserved F or W. D genes are given only for firm matches. A row's size may be missing; if present it is once, few, many or a size class.

j_call: TRBJ2-2; v_call: TRBV2; d_call: TRBD1; cdr3_length: 13; clone_size: few; cdr3_aa: CASKDRGSGELFF; cdr3_nt: TGTGCCAGCAAAGACAGGGGGTCCGGGGAGCTGTTTTTT
j_call: TRBJ2-7; v_call: TRBV5-1; d_call: TRBD1; cdr3_length: 14; clone_size: .; cdr3_aa: CASSSPGQTYEQYF; cdr3_nt: TGCGCCAGCAGTTCTCCGGGACAGACCTACGAGCAGTACTTC
j_call: TRBJ2-7; v_call: TRBV28; d_call: TRBD2; cdr3_length: 16; clone_size: many; cdr3_aa: CASSSKSSGRGYEQYF; cdr3_nt: TGTGCCAGCAGCTCCAAATCTAGCGGGAGGGGGTACGAGCAGTACTTC
j_call: TRBJ2-5; v_call: TRBV28; d_call: .; cdr3_length: 12; clone_size: many; cdr3_aa: CASRPPGQTQYF; cdr3_nt: TGTGCCAGCAGACCTCCGGGGCAGACCCAGTACTTC
j_call: TRBJ1-5; v_call: TRBV7-9; d_call: TRBD1; cdr3_length: 16; clone_size: .; cdr3_aa: CASSRGTGTFNQPQHF; cdr3_nt: TGTGCCAGCAGTAGGGGGACAGGGACCTTCAATCAGCCCCAGCATTTT
j_call: TRBJ1-1; v_call: TRBV28; d_call: .; cdr3_length: 15; clone_size: .; cdr3_aa: CASSLDLSPNTEAFF; cdr3_nt: TGTGCCAGCAGTTTAGACCTGTCTCCGAACACTGAAGCTTTCTTT
j_call: TRBJ2-7; v_call: TRBV7-2; d_call: .; cdr3_length: 16; clone_size: .; cdr3_aa: CASSLEVTEGFYEQYF; cdr3_nt: TGTGCCAGCAGCTTAGAGGTGACGGAAGGTTTTTACGAGCAGTACTTC
j_call: TRBJ2-7; v_call: TRBV20-1; d_call: TRBD2; cdr3_length: 15; clone_size: .; cdr3_aa: CSASSRLAGVLEQYF; cdr3_nt: TGCAGTGCTAGTTCCCGACTAGCGGGAGTTCTCGAGCAGTACTTC
j_call: TRBJ1-2; v_call: TRBV27; d_call: .; cdr3_length: 17; clone_size: .; cdr3_aa: CASSLSQGLVPIYGYTF; cdr3_nt: TGTGCCAGCAGTTTATCGCAGGGACTCGTCCCTATCTATGGCTACACCTTC
j_call: TRBJ2-5; v_call: TRBV12-5; d_call: .; cdr3_length: 18; clone_size: .; cdr3_aa: CASGLDKQISGGQETQYF; cdr3_nt: TGTGCTAGTGGTTTGGATAAACAAATTTCAGGGGGGCAAGAGACCCAGTACTTC
j_call: TRBJ1-2; v_call: TRBV6-1; d_call: .; cdr3_length: 13; clone_size: few; cdr3_aa: CASIQGPGYGYTF; cdr3_nt: TGTGCCAGCATCCAGGGGCCGGGCTATGGCTACACCTTC
j_call: TRBJ2-1; v_call: TRBV3-1; d_call: TRBD1; cdr3_length: 14; clone_size: many; cdr3_aa: CASSQGQGYNEQFF; cdr3_nt: TGTGCCAGCAGCCAAGGACAGGGATACAATGAGCAGTTCTTC
j_call: TRBJ2-1; v_call: TRBV28; d_call: TRBD2; cdr3_length: 14; clone_size: many; cdr3_aa: CASRGTSGNDEQFF; cdr3_nt: TGTGCCAGCAGGGGGACTAGCGGGAACGATGAGCAGTTCTTC
j_call: TRBJ2-2; v_call: TRBV27; d_call: TRBD1; cdr3_length: 14; clone_size: few; cdr3_aa: CASRSTGVGGELFF; cdr3_nt: TGTGCCAGCCGATCCACAGGGGTGGGCGGGGAGCTGTTTTTT
j_call: TRBJ2-7; v_call: TRBV20-1; d_call: TRBD2; cdr3_length: 16; clone_size: many; cdr3_aa: CSAISPFGGRSYEQYF; cdr3_nt: TGCAGTGCTATAAGTCCCTTCGGCGGGAGATCCTACGAGCAGTACTTC
j_call: TRBJ2-1; v_call: TRBV29-1; d_call: TRBD1; cdr3_length: 14; clone_size: .; cdr3_aa: CSVAGTGVTNEQFF; cdr3_nt: TGCAGCGTTGCCGGGACAGGGGTTACGAATGAGCAGTTCTTC
j_call: TRBJ2-5; v_call: TRBV3-1; d_call: TRBD2; cdr3_length: 21; clone_size: .; cdr3_aa: CASSQDRRRTSGQKYQETQYF; cdr3_nt: TGTGCCAGCAGCCAAGATCGACGTCGGACTAGCGGACAGAAGTACCAAGAGACCCAGTACTTC
j_call: TRBJ1-2; v_call: TRBV18; d_call: .; cdr3_length: 13; clone_size: many; cdr3_aa: CASSPMEGGGYTF; cdr3_nt: TGTGCCAGCTCACCAATGGAGGGAGGCGGCTACACCTTC
j_call: TRBJ2-1; v_call: TRBV5-5; d_call: .; cdr3_length: 15; clone_size: .; cdr3_aa: CASSLNRVPYNEQFF; cdr3_nt: TGTGCCAGCAGCTTAAACAGGGTACCCTACAATGAGCAGTTCTTC
j_call: TRBJ2-2; v_call: TRBV27; d_call: TRBD1; cdr3_length: 16; clone_size: .; cdr3_aa: CASRRGTGTGTGELFF; cdr3_nt: TGTGCCAGCAGAAGGGGGACAGGGACTGGCACCGGGGAGCTGTTTTTT
j_call: TRBJ2-2; v_call: TRBV6-2/TRBV6-3; d_call: .; cdr3_length: 11; clone_size: .; cdr3_aa: CASGLPLGLFF; cdr3_nt: TGTGCCAGCGGATTGCCACTAGGGCTGTTTTTT
j_call: TRBJ1-1; v_call: TRBV7-9; d_call: .; cdr3_length: 12; clone_size: few; cdr3_aa: CASSLDGIKAFF; cdr3_nt: TGTGCCAGCAGCTTAGACGGCATCAAAGCTTTCTTT
j_call: TRBJ2-5; v_call: TRBV12-3/TRBV12-4; d_call: .; cdr3_length: 14; clone_size: many; cdr3_aa: CATMVGAVQETQYF; cdr3_nt: TGTGCCACTATGGTGGGGGCTGTTCAAGAGACCCAGTACTTC
j_call: TRBJ2-3; v_call: TRBV28; d_call: TRBD2; cdr3_length: 18; clone_size: many; cdr3_aa: CASSLGLAGEGRADTQYF; cdr3_nt: TGTGCCAGCAGTTTGGGACTAGCGGGAGAGGGTCGAGCAGATACGCAGTATTTT
j_call: TRBJ1-2; v_call: TRBV2; d_call: .; cdr3_length: 12; clone_size: few; cdr3_aa: CASSSTDYGYTF; cdr3_nt: TGTGCCAGCAGTTCTACAGACTATGGCTACACCTTC
j_call: TRBJ2-3; v_call: TRBV6-1; d_call: TRBD2; cdr3_length: 15; clone_size: few; cdr3_aa: CASRFGLAGQNTQYF; cdr3_nt: TGTGCCAGCAGATTCGGACTAGCGGGCCAAAATACGCAGTATTTT
j_call: TRBJ2-7; v_call: TRBV29-1; d_call: TRBD1; cdr3_length: 13; clone_size: few; cdr3_aa: CSVDTGQSYEQYF; cdr3_nt: TGCAGCGTTGACACGGGACAGTCCTACGAGCAGTACTTC
j_call: TRBJ2-1; v_call: TRBV27; d_call: TRBD2; cdr3_length: 17; clone_size: .; cdr3_aa: CASSLSGGRPSYNEQFF; cdr3_nt: TGTGCCAGCAGTTTATCCGGCGGGAGGCCCTCCTACAATGAGCAGTTCTTC
j_call: TRBJ2-7; v_call: TRBV19; d_call: TRBD2; cdr3_length: 15; clone_size: many; cdr3_aa: CASSIRLAGSYEQYF; cdr3_nt: TGTGCCAGTAGTATAAGACTAGCGGGATCGTACGAGCAGTACTTC
j_call: TRBJ1-2; v_call: TRBV5-4; d_call: .; cdr3_length: 15; clone_size: .; cdr3_aa: CASSSGNEGGFGYTF; cdr3_nt: TGTGCCAGCAGCTCTGGTAACGAGGGGGGATTTGGCTACACCTTC
j_call: TRBJ2-7; v_call: TRBV20-1; d_call: TRBD1; cdr3_length: 16; clone_size: many; cdr3_aa: CSARDRRTGFTYEQYF; cdr3_nt: TGCAGTGCTAGAGATCGACGGACAGGGTTTACCTACGAGCAGTACTTC
j_call: TRBJ1-2; v_call: TRBV19; d_call: TRBD1; cdr3_length: 15; clone_size: few; cdr3_aa: CASSFPGTGDLSYTF; cdr3_nt: TGTGCCAGTAGTTTCCCCGGGACAGGGGACCTAAGCTACACCTTC
j_call: TRBJ2-4; v_call: TRBV6-1; d_call: TRBD1; cdr3_length: 16; clone_size: many; cdr3_aa: CASSTGQGTTKNIQYF; cdr3_nt: TGTGCCAGCAGCACAGGACAGGGGACGACCAAAAACATTCAGTACTTC
j_call: TRBJ2-3; v_call: TRBV5-4; d_call: .; cdr3_length: 15; clone_size: few; cdr3_aa: CASAGEGTSTDTQYF; cdr3_nt: TGTGCTTCGGCAGGGGAGGGGACCTCCACAGATACGCAGTATTTT
j_call: TRBJ2-1; v_call: TRBV12-3/TRBV12-4; d_call: TRBD2; cdr3_length: 14; clone_size: many; cdr3_aa: CASSSPGLVNEQFF; cdr3_nt: TGTGCCAGCTCCTCGCCGGGACTAGTGAATGAGCAGTTCTTC
j_call: TRBJ2-4; v_call: TRBV20-1; d_call: TRBD2; cdr3_length: 19; clone_size: many; cdr3_aa: CSATDWGAGGSIAKNIQYF; cdr3_nt: TGCAGTGCTACCGACTGGGGAGCGGGAGGGTCTATAGCCAAAAACATTCAGTACTTC
j_call: TRBJ2-2; v_call: TRBV7-2; d_call: .; cdr3_length: 14; clone_size: many; cdr3_aa: CASREHRDIGELFF; cdr3_nt: TGTGCCAGCAGAGAACACAGGGACATCGGGGAGCTGTTTTTT
j_call: TRBJ1-6; v_call: TRBV30; d_call: .; cdr3_length: 15; clone_size: .; cdr3_aa: CAWSGPGKGNSPLHF; cdr3_nt: TGTGCCTGGAGTGGGCCAGGGAAAGGGAATTCACCCCTCCACTTT
j_call: TRBJ1-5; v_call: TRBV5-5; d_call: .; cdr3_length: 16; clone_size: .; cdr3_aa: CASSWKRLISNQPQHF; cdr3_nt: TGTGCCAGCAGCTGGAAGCGACTGATTAGCAATCAGCCCCAGCATTTT
j_call: TRBJ2-5; v_call: TRBV30; d_call: TRBD2; cdr3_length: 16; clone_size: many; cdr3_aa: CAWSLPGLAEQETQYF; cdr3_nt: TGTGCCTGGAGTCTTCCGGGACTAGCGGAACAAGAGACCCAGTACTTC
j_call: TRBJ1-5; v_call: TRBV7-2; d_call: .; cdr3_length: 13; clone_size: many; cdr3_aa: CASSLAPDQPQHF; cdr3_nt: TGTGCCAGCAGCTTAGCACCCGATCAGCCCCAGCATTTT
j_call: TRBJ2-4; v_call: TRBV29-1; d_call: .; cdr3_length: 16; clone_size: few; cdr3_aa: CSVGTHSRGAKNIQYF; cdr3_nt: TGCAGCGTTGGGACCCACTCCAGGGGAGCCAAAAACATTCAGTACTTC
j_call: TRBJ2-7; v_call: TRBV6-1; d_call: TRBD2; cdr3_length: 14; clone_size: many; cdr3_aa: CASRTGLAAYEQYF; cdr3_nt: TGTGCCAGCAGAACGGGACTAGCCGCCTACGAGCAGTACTTC
j_call: TRBJ2-7; v_call: TRBV3-1; d_call: .; cdr3_length: 15; clone_size: many; cdr3_aa: CASSQDFVGGYEQYF; cdr3_nt: TGTGCCAGCAGCCAAGATTTCGTGGGAGGCTACGAGCAGTACTTC
j_call: TRBJ2-7; v_call: TRBV28; d_call: .; cdr3_length: 16; clone_size: .; cdr3_aa: CASSRFGQGSSYEQYF; cdr3_nt: TGTGCCAGCAGCCGCTTCGGGCAGGGTAGCTCCTACGAGCAGTACTTC
j_call: TRBJ1-2; v_call: TRBV28; d_call: TRBD1; cdr3_length: 16; clone_size: many; cdr3_aa: CASSQGTGGAGYGYTF; cdr3_nt: TGTGCCAGCAGCCAAGGGACAGGGGGCGCGGGGTATGGCTACACCTTC
j_call: TRBJ2-3; v_call: TRBV7-8; d_call: .; cdr3_length: 14; clone_size: many; cdr3_aa: CASSSEMAGDTQYF; cdr3_nt: TGTGCCAGCAGCTCCGAGATGGCGGGGGATACGCAGTATTTT
j_call: TRBJ2-7; v_call: TRBV7-8; d_call: .; cdr3_length: 14; clone_size: many; cdr3_aa: CASTPRSSSYEQYF; cdr3_nt: TGTGCCAGCACCCCGCGCTCTTCCTCCTACGAGCAGTACTTC
j_call: TRBJ1-1; v_call: TRBV7-2; d_call: TRBD1; cdr3_length: 13; clone_size: many; cdr3_aa: CASSLGRGAKAFF; cdr3_nt: TGTGCCAGCAGCTTAGGCAGGGGGGCAAAAGCTTTCTTT
j_call: TRBJ2-7; v_call: TRBV7-3; d_call: .; cdr3_length: 13; clone_size: few; cdr3_aa: CASSLNPGHEQYF; cdr3_nt: TGTGCCAGCAGCTTAAACCCGGGTCACGAGCAGTACTTC
j_call: TRBJ2-6; v_call: TRBV30; d_call: .; cdr3_length: 17; clone_size: .; cdr3_aa: CAWTRPGDRSGANVLTF; cdr3_nt: TGTGCCTGGACCCGCCCCGGTGACCGTTCTGGGGCCAACGTCCTGACTTTC
j_call: TRBJ2-7; v_call: TRBV19; d_call: .; cdr3_length: 13; clone_size: .; cdr3_aa: CASSMGLTYEQYF; cdr3_nt: TGTGCCAGTAGTATGGGGCTGACCTACGAGCAGTACTTC
j_call: TRBJ2-7; v_call: TRBV27; d_call: .; cdr3_length: 14; clone_size: .; cdr3_aa: CASSSRDSANEQYF; cdr3_nt: TGTGCCAGCAGTTCCAGGGATTCGGCCAACGAGCAGTACTTC
j_call: TRBJ2-1; v_call: TRBV9; d_call: .; cdr3_length: 15; clone_size: many; cdr3_aa: CASSVGTSPKNEQFF; cdr3_nt: TGTGCCAGCAGCGTAGGAACTAGCCCAAAGAATGAGCAGTTCTTC
j_call: TRBJ1-5; v_call: TRBV19; d_call: .; cdr3_length: 11; clone_size: .; cdr3_aa: CASSQGRPQHF; cdr3_nt: TGTGCCAGTAGCCAGGGTCGTCCCCAGCATTTT
j_call: TRBJ2-1; v_call: TRBV4-1; d_call: .; cdr3_length: 16; clone_size: .; cdr3_aa: CASSQDQYTNYNEQFF; cdr3_nt: TGCGCCAGCAGCCAAGATCAGTATACCAACTACAATGAGCAGTTCTTC